Sequencing of this T cell receptor beta chain was carried out in a study of blood T cell repertoires in COVID-19. As for the study in general: Donors in the United States, Italy and Spain gave samples during acute or convalescent COVID-19.

Per germline, CDR1 WNHNN and CDR2 SYGVQD (reference sequence). This CDR3 has 15 residues. With 2 bases removed from V and 3 bases from J, the gap between germline ends came to 11 bases. In the original analysis: Counts of nucleated cells, estimated from reference gene primer amplification, were obtained. Clones were sequenced by immunoSEQ multiplex PCR, and TCRdb holds only the in-frame ones, with some missing. V and J calls and clone size follow that table, whereas D and trimming were derived from the DNA. The data contain about 55,000 clones, about 83% of them singletons. Sequenced sample: peripheral blood. The rearrangement links TRBV10-1 to TRBJ1-3; D ambiguous. The TCR sequence derives from an elderly woman with acute or convalescent COVID-19. This CDR3 reads CASSEDILRGNTIYF. CDR3 sequence (DNA): TGCGCCAGCAGTGAGGACATTCTCCGTGGAAACACCATATATTTT.